The 24 T cell receptor beta chains below all came from one sample that was sequenced in a study of response to subunit inactivated influenza vaccine (dated by TCRdb to the late 2010s). Receptors were amplified or captured by RT-PCR. Sequenced on an Illumina HiSeq 2500. The public reads were quality trimmed at Q25 with fastp and then assembled into clones with MiXCR by TCRdb, keeping productive beta chains. CDR3 protein sequences are deduplicated, and each keeps its most common genes and DNA. The sample data list approximately 530,000 distinct CDR3 sequences, and under 8.5% of these were observed just once. The ten top clones hold under 15% of the sample. Sequenced material: PBMCs from blood, taken around 25 months after vaccination. These receptors were collected from a man aged 50-75 years who received an inactivated influenza vaccine. Donor details come from another sample of the same person, matched by shared clones.

The rearrangement links TRBV7-9 to TRBJ1-1; a possible D gene is TRBD1 (5 bases). V was clipped by 5 bases and J by 4 bases, with 23 bases between them. Germline CDR1 and CDR2: SEHNR and FQNEAQ (reference sequence). This CDR3 spans 17 amino acids. The CDR3 DNA follows: TGTGCCAGCAGCCAGGAGTGGCTGGACCCCGGGGCCACTGAAGCTTTCTTT. Residues: CASSQEWLDPGATEAFF.

The J gene is TRBJ2-1, the V gene TRBV6-5, with TRBD2 matching over 7 bases. The CDR3 runs 14 residues. CDR1 is MNHEY, CDR2 SVGAGI, per germline. V lost 4 bases and J lost 8; bases outside the gene matches: 8. The CDR3: CASSFRASGHEQFF. CDR3 coding DNA: TGTGCCAGCAGTTTTAGGGCTAGCGGTCATGAGCAGTTCTTC.

This clonotype was detected only a few times. The chain couples TRBV27 to TRBJ1-5; possibly TRBD1 for D (6 bases). The CDR3 has 14 amino acids. Trimming shortened V by 8 bases and J by 2 bases, and 13 bases separated the two germline ends. Germline CDR1 MNHEY, CDR2 SMNVEV (reference sequence). CDR3 in amino acids: CASPPGVCNQPQHF. DNA of the CDR3: TGTGCCAGCCCCCCAGGGGTTTGCAATCAGCCCCAGCATTTT.

This chain uses TRBV9 with TRBJ2-1; D is ambiguous. The CDR3 has 16 residues. Trimming pared 3 bases from V and 0 bases from J, leaving 13 bases between. The germline gives CDR1 SGDLS, CDR2 YYNGEE. The CDR3 region has the DNA TGTGCCAGCAGCGCCCTGAATTGGAGCTCCTACAATGAGCAGTTCTTC. The encoded protein is CASSALNWSSYNEQFF.

This clonotype was counted many times. The rearrangement uses TRBV12-3 or TRBV12-4 and TRBJ1-2; D possibly corresponds to TRBD1 (5 bases). V was pared by 3 bases and J by 8 bases, with 13 bases between. The CDR3 covers 13 residues. CDR3 nucleotides: TGTGCCAGCAGTTTTTTTGGAGGGGTGGGCTACACCTTC. This encodes CASSFFGGVGYTF.

This rearrangement joins TRBV19 to TRBJ1-5; D remains unclear. This CDR3 is 15 amino acids long. V dropped 4 bases and J dropped 4 bases, with 14 bases sitting between them. Germline assignment: CDR1 LNHDA and CDR2 SQIVND (reference sequence). In nucleotides, the CDR3 is TGTGCCAGTAGTACGCGGGGTAGTGGAAATCAGCCCCAGCATTTT. It encodes CASSTRGSGNQPQHF.

This clonotype was detected a few times. The rearrangement uses TRBV20-1 and TRBJ2-5; 7 nucleotides line up with TRBD2. The CDR3 is 12 residues long. Germline CDR1 reads DFQATT; CDR2 reads SNEGSKA (reference sequence). Trimming at V came to 3 bases and at J to 7 bases, leaving 5 bases not matched to a gene. The CDR3 sequence: CSASGGVGTQYF. The CDR3 region has the DNA TGCAGTGCTAGTGGGGGGGTTGGGACCCAGTACTTC.

This clonotype was detected many times. The rearrangement uses TRBV4-2 and TRBJ1-2, with 7 positions matching TRBD1. V was pared by 2 bases and J by 3 bases, with 6 bases of the junction left unmatched. There are 15 residues in the CDR3. Germline V lookup: CDR1 LGHNA, CDR2 YNFKEQ. The DNA of the CDR3 is TGTGCCAGCAGCCAATCCCGGACAGGAGACTATGGCTACACCTTC. Protein product: CASSQSRTGDYGYTF.

Only a few counts were recorded for this clonotype. The chain couples TRBV5-1 to TRBJ2-7, with 9 bases identical to TRBD2. V was clipped by 3 bases and J by 3 bases; unmatched bases: 4. CDR1 is SGHRS, CDR2 YFSETQ, per germline. The CDR3 runs 14 residues. Here the CDR3 reads CASSWGGRVYEQYF. Here the CDR3 DNA reads TGCGCCAGCAGCTGGGGCGGGAGGGTCTACGAGCAGTACTTC.

This clonotype was detected ten times or more. The J gene is TRBJ2-3, the V gene TRBV6-1, with 8 positions matching TRBD1. The CDR3 totals 15 residues. Germline V lookup: CDR1 MNHNS, CDR2 SASEGT. V dropped 11 bases and J dropped 5; count of bases not matched to a gene: 15. The CDR3 nucleotides are TGTGCCTCCCTTCGGACAGGGTATGGAATAGATACGCAGTATTTT. Translation: CASLRTGYGIDTQYF.

The gene calls are TRBV20-1 and TRBJ2-3; 9 nucleotides align to TRBD2. The J segment lost 3 bases and the V segment lost 8 bases, leaving 6 bases of the junction unmatched. CDR1 and CDR2 (germline): DFQATT, SNEGSKA (reference sequence). The CDR3 loop spans 13 amino acids. DNA for the CDR3: TGCAGTATTGCTAGCGGGATGACAGATACGCAGTATTTT. Protein sequence: CSIASGMTDTQYF.

This clonotype was recorded at least ten times. The CDR3 DNA reads as TGCAGTGCTTCCGTACCAACAGGGGGCCATCAGCCCCAGCATTTT. This sequence encodes CSASVPTGGHQPQHF. The chain joins TRBV20-1 to TRBJ1-5, with 9 bases identical to TRBD1. The ends lost 5 bases at V and 5 bases at J; junction bases unmatched: 10. Germline CDR1 DFQATT, CDR2 SNEGSKA (reference sequence). The CDR3 extends over 15 amino acids.

J is TRBJ2-3 and V is TRBV14; D gene uncertain. The CDR3 extends over 16 amino acids. V was shortened by 0 bases and J by 4 bases, with 14 bases between the two germline ends. The V gene's germline CDR1 is SGHDN and CDR2 FVKESK. This CDR3 reads CASSQDLGPASDTQYF. The CDR3 region has the DNA TGTGCCAGCAGCCAAGATTTAGGACCTGCATCAGATACGCAGTATTTT.

V usage is TRBV11-1 and J usage is TRBJ1-1, with TRBD1 matching over 7 bases. J gave up 0 bases and V 8 bases, and 15 bases lay outside the gene matches. Germline-derived CDR1 and CDR2 are SGHAT and FQDESV (reference sequence). The CDR3 extends over 17 amino acids. CDR3: CASSQGQMGIMNTEAFF. CDR3 nucleotides: TGTGCCAGCTCCCAGGGACAGATGGGAATTATGAACACTGAAGCTTTCTTT.

This clonotype was detected a few times. The chain combines TRBV20-1 with TRBJ2-5; 7 bases align to TRBD2. Germline V gene sequence: CDR1 DFQATT, CDR2 SNEGSKA (reference sequence). This CDR3 has 15 residues. V was clipped by 1 base and J by 1 base; unmatched bases: 6. CDR3 in amino acids: CSARVPGTTQETQYF. The DNA for the CDR3 is TGCAGTGCTAGAGTCCCTGGGACTACCCAAGAGACCCAGTACTTC.

This clonotype occurred a few times. The chain links TRBV11-2 to TRBJ2-1; unclear D gene. Looked up from germline, CDR1 is SGHAT and CDR2 is FQNNGV. The V and J ends lost 1 base and 8 bases respectively, with 24 bases between them. This CDR3 has 18 amino acids. CDR3 DNA sequence: TGTGCCAGCAGCTTAGTAGGTATAGCAAGCCCCCCCATTGATGAGCAGTTCTTC. Its protein product is CASSLVGIASPPIDEQFF.

This clonotype has ten or more counts. CDR3 DNA: TGTGCCAGCAGCCGCGATAGCCGGACAGGCTCTGAGCAGTTCTTC. Its protein is CASSRDSRTGSEQFF. V and J are TRBV7-2 and TRBJ2-1; 7 bases match TRBD1. The CDR3 spans 15 residues. Germline V gene lookup returns CDR1 SGHTA and CDR2 FQGNSA. With V trimmed by 5 bases and J by 9 bases, 13 bases remained unmatched. Variable domain in full (rest from reference TRBV7-2 and TRBJ2-1): GAGVSQSPSNKVTEKGKDVELRCDPISGHTALYWYRQSLGQGLEFLIYFQGNSAPDKSGLPSDRFSAERTGGSVSTLTIQRTQQEDSAVYLCASSRDSRTGSEQFFGPGTRLTVL.

The table lists this clonotype with a few counts. The chain is built from TRBV10-3 and TRBJ2-5; no reliable D call. Trimming left V 7 bases short and J 3 bases short, with 12 bases between. This CDR3 has 13 amino acids. The germline V gene encodes CDR1 ENHRY and CDR2 SYGVKD. The CDR3 sequence: CAIKGQQEETQYF. As DNA, the CDR3 is TGTGCCATCAAAGGCCAACAAGAAGAGACCCAGTACTTC.

The sample holds a few counts of this clonotype. This chain connects TRBV14 to TRBJ2-7; 10 bases fit TRBD2. V was clipped by 0 bases and J by 5 bases; unmatched bases: 4. The CDR3 length is 15 residues. Germline CDR1 SGHDN, CDR2 FVKESK. The CDR3, as DNA: TGTGCCAGCAGCCAAGATCGGCTAGCGGGAGACGAGCAGTACTTC. This codes for CASSQDRLAGDEQYF. The whole variable domain, filled in from reference TRBV14 and TRBJ2-7, reads EAGVTQFPSHSVIEKGQTVTLRCDPISGHDNLYWYRRVMGKEIKFLLHFVKESKQDESGMPNNRFLAERTGGTYSTLKVQPAELEDSGVYFCASSQDRLAGDEQYFGPGTRLTVT.

This clonotype was counted at least ten times. The chain links TRBV28 to TRBJ2-7; 8 positions match TRBD1. V dropped 5 bases and J dropped 4; count of bases not matched to a gene: 4. The CDR3 length is 13 residues. Germline V gives CDR1 MDHEN, CDR2 SYDVKM. Written as DNA, the CDR3 is TGTGCCAGCAGTCGACAGGGGCGATACGAGCAGTACTTC. Protein: CASSRQGRYEQYF.

The gene calls are TRBV20-1 and TRBJ1-6; tentatively, D is TRBD1 (5 bases). Trimming removed 0 bases at V and 5 bases at J, with 14 bases between. There are 16 residues in the CDR3. Germline CDR1 and CDR2: DFQATT and SNEGSKA (reference sequence). CDR3 DNA sequence: TGCAGTGCTAGAGATCTTAGGGGTGGAAATAATTCACCCCTCCACTTT. Residues: CSARDLRGGNNSPLHF.

V and J are TRBV6-2 or TRBV6-3 and TRBJ2-1; 9 positions agree with TRBD2. CDR3 length: 16 amino acids. Germline CDR1 and CDR2: MNHEY and SVGEGT. V shed 4 bases, J shed 3 bases, and the junction held 7 bases outside the gene matches. In nucleotides, the CDR3 is TGTGCCAGCAGTTTCCATACTAGCGGGTTCTACAATGAGCAGTTCTTC. Its protein product is CASSFHTSGFYNEQFF.

This clonotype appeared a few times. This chain links TRBV7-9 with TRBJ2-7; D unresolved. The CDR3 spans 12 residues. Trimming pared 2 bases from V and 5 bases from J, leaving 7 bases between. CDR1 is SEHNR and CDR2 is FQNEAQ in the germline V gene (reference sequence). The CDR3 spells CASSLSVNEQYF. CDR3 nucleotide sequence: TGTGCCAGCAGCTTATCAGTTAACGAGCAGTACTTC.

This clonotype was detected many times. The chain uses TRBV28 and TRBJ2-4; 10 bases are a match to TRBD1. The germline CDR1 and CDR2 sequences are MDHEN and SYDVKM. CDR3 length: 13 residues. V was pared by 2 bases and J by 8 bases, with 0 bases of the junction left unmatched. The CDR3 region is CASSLGQGDIQYF. CDR3 coding DNA: TGTGCCAGCAGTTTAGGACAGGGGGACATTCAGTACTTC.